Each of the 32 T cell receptor beta chains below was sequenced from the same sample in a study of regulatory T cells in long-lasting Graves disease. Stated time point: persistent/refractory GD, antithyroid drugs over 5 years with positive TRAb. From PBMCs, RNA was extracted and then used to make the TCR library. CDR3-region Arm-PCR and iRepertoire HTBI primers produced the TCR beta libraries. TCRdb ran MiXCR on the multiplex PCR reads and lists one entry per CDR3 protein. This sample has roughly 700,000 distinct CDR3 sequences, with about 32% found just once. Sequencing used peripheral blood mononuclear cells (PBMCs), obtained when the disease was refractory, from a patient treated with antithyroid drugs. The receptors come from a female donor with Graves disease.

The chain couples TRBV20-1 to TRBJ2-7; a weak D match, TRBD1 (7 bases). There are 12 residues in the CDR3. Trimming pared 4 bases from V and 7 bases from J, leaving 14 bases between. Germline lookup yields CDR1 DFQATT and CDR2 SNEGSKA (reference sequence). DNA of the CDR3: TGCAGTGCTATCAGCCAGGGGGGAGAGCAGTACTTC. Amino acids: CSAISQGGEQYF.

The chain carries TRBV6-2 or TRBV6-3 and TRBJ1-2; possibly TRBD1 for D (5 bases). The germline gives CDR1 MNHEY, CDR2 SVGEGT. The V end lost 5 bases, the J end lost 4 bases, and 17 bases lay between the germline ends. The CDR3 consists of 15 residues. The CDR3 bases are TGTGCCAGCAGTGAAGTAGGGGTTACCGGCTATGGCTACACCTTC. Its translation: CASSEVGVTGYGYTF.

J is TRBJ1-2 and V is TRBV20-1; D might be TRBD1 (6 bases). Trimming took off 2 bases at V and 6 bases at J, with 22 bases between the two ends. The CDR3 totals 16 residues. Germline assignment: CDR1 DFQATT and CDR2 SNEGSKA (reference sequence). This chain's CDR3 is CSARLGDFDRTHGYTF. Written as DNA, the CDR3 is TGCAGTGCTAGATTGGGTGACTTCGACAGGACGCATGGCTACACCTTC.

The chain has TRBV9 and TRBJ2-5; TRBD1 might be the D (6 bases). Trimming took off 3 bases at V and 0 bases at J, with 12 bases between the two ends. This CDR3 contains 15 residues. Germline CDR1 SGDLS, CDR2 YYNGEE. This CDR3 reads CASSGDTSYQETQYF. DNA for the CDR3: TGTGCCAGCAGCGGGGACACATCGTACCAAGAGACCCAGTACTTC.

The chain has TRBV7-3 and TRBJ1-5; 7 bases agree with TRBD1. This CDR3 is 16 amino acids long. The J segment lost 5 bases and the V segment lost 3 bases, leaving 10 bases of the junction unmatched. The germline CDR1 and CDR2 sequences are SGHTA and FQGTGA. This CDR3 is CASSFGTDRADQPQHF. The DNA of the CDR3 is TGTGCCAGCAGCTTCGGGACAGATCGTGCAGATCAGCCCCAGCATTTT. Variable domain in full (rest from reference TRBV7-3 and TRBJ1-5): GAGVSQTPSNKVTEKGKYVELRCDPISGHTALYWYRQSLGQGPEFLIYFQGTGAADDSGLPNDRFFAVRPEGSVSTLKIQRTERGDSAVYLCASSFGTDRADQPQHFGDGTRLSIL.

The chain recombines TRBV14 with TRBJ1-2; a weak D match, TRBD1 (5 bases). The CDR3 is made up of 14 amino acids. Germline V CDR1 and CDR2: SGHDN, FVKESK. The V gene lost 0 bases and the J gene lost 8 bases, with 13 bases spanning the gap. The CDR3 nucleotides are TGTGCCAGCAGCCAAGACGGGTGGCAGGGAGGCTACACCTTC. Translation gives CASSQDGWQGGYTF. Complete variable domain (other parts from reference TRBV14 and TRBJ1-2): EAGVTQFPSHSVIEKGQTVTLRCDPISGHDNLYWYRRVMGKEIKFLLHFVKESKQDESGMPNNRFLAERTGGTYSTLKVQPAELEDSGVYFCASSQDGWQGGYTFGSGTRLTVV.

This clonotype was recorded a few times. V is TRBV6-1 and J is TRBJ1-2; the D is unclear. V gave up 2 bases and J gave up 5 bases, with 9 bases separating them. Germline V gene data show CDR1 as MNHNS and CDR2 as SASEGT. The length of the CDR3 is 13 residues. DNA of the CDR3: TGTGCCAGCAGTGAAATGGGGAAGTATGGCTACACCTTC. Translation gives CASSEMGKYGYTF.

This chain joins TRBV27 and TRBJ2-2, with 7 bases aligning to TRBD2. The J segment lost 6 bases and the V segment lost 8 bases, leaving 12 bases of the junction unmatched. CDR3 length: 15 amino acids. The germline V gene has CDR1 MNHEY and CDR2 SMNVEV (reference sequence). CDR3 DNA sequence: TGTGCCAGCGGCACCGGGACTAATGATGCCGGGGAGCTGTTTTTT. This sequence encodes CASGTGTNDAGELFF.

The rearrangement uses TRBV29-1 and TRBJ1-2; a possible D gene is TRBD1 (5 bases). CDR3 length: 11 residues. The V and J ends lost 6 bases and 3 bases respectively, with 8 bases between them. Germline values: CDR1 SQVTM, CDR2 ANQGSEA. In DNA form, the CDR3 reads TGCAGCGTACAGGAGGACTATGGCTACACCTTC. Protein sequence: CSVQEDYGYTF.

This clonotype showed up many times. The chain couples TRBV2 to TRBJ1-6, with TRBD1 as a possible D gene (5 bases). V lost 4 bases to trimming and J lost 8 bases, with 15 bases between them. CDR1 is SNHLY and CDR2 is FYNNEI in the germline V gene. CDR3 length equals 15 residues. This chain's CDR3 is CASSVQGSTDSPLHF. The DNA for the CDR3 is TGTGCCAGCAGTGTGCAGGGATCTACTGATTCACCCCTCCACTTT.

This clonotype appeared many times. This chain links TRBV27 with TRBJ1-1; no reliable D call. This CDR3 region has 15 residues. V lost 4 bases and J lost 1, with 13 bases in between. Per germline, CDR1 MNHEY and CDR2 SMNVEV (reference sequence). CDR3 in DNA: TGTGCCAGCAGTTCTACTGACTCATGGAACACTGAAGCTTTCTTT. Residues: CASSSTDSWNTEAFF.

On this clonotype: The junction departs from germline at one end; a sequencing error may be responsible. This sequence joins TRBV5-1 and TRBJ2-3; 8 bases are a match to TRBD1. In germline, CDR1 is SGHRS, CDR2 YFSETQ. CDR3 length equals 16 residues. CDR3 nucleotides: TGTGCCAGCAGCTTCGGACAGGGCGGAAGCACAGATACGCAGTATTTT. This sequence encodes CASSFGQGGSTDTQYF.

The genes are TRBV6-1 and TRBJ1-3; no firm D call. The CDR3 spans 11 residues. The V gene lost 2 bases and the J gene lost 15 bases, with 11 bases spanning the gap. Germline CDR1 reads MNHNS; CDR2 reads SASEGT. The CDR3 DNA reads as TGTGCCAGCAGTGAAAGGAGGCAGGCATATTTT. It is translated as CASSERRQAYF.

This rearrangement joins TRBV9 to TRBJ2-7; 8 bases are a match to TRBD1. Germline lookup yields CDR1 SGDLS and CDR2 YYNGEE. The length of the CDR3 is 14 residues. With V trimmed by 0 bases and J by 9 bases, 8 bases remained unmatched. The DNA of the CDR3 is TGTGCCAGCAGCGTAGAACCGGACAGGGACGCGCAGTACTTC. Amino acid sequence: CASSVEPDRDAQYF.

The chain joins TRBV30 to TRBJ1-5, with 8 bases that match TRBD1. Germline V gene lookup returns CDR1 GTSNPN and CDR2 SVGIG (reference sequence). J gave up 1 base and V 2 bases, and 10 bases lay outside the gene matches. This CDR3 is built from 17 residues. This CDR3 is CAWSPPPRGLSNQPQHF. In nucleotides, the CDR3 is TGTGCCTGGAGTCCCCCTCCCAGGGGGCTGAGCAATCAGCCCCAGCATTTT.

To note about this clonotype: A clone one base away is much larger, so this may be a read error. J is TRBJ1-1 and V is TRBV7-6, with D uncertain. Germline V gene lookup returns CDR1 SGHVS and CDR2 FNYEAQ. CDR3 size: 12 residues. CDR3 nucleotide sequence: TGTGCCAGCAACTTACCGGGAAGTGAAGCTTTCTTT. Translated: CASNLPGSEAFF.

This clonotype was found a few times. The V and J genes are TRBV28 and TRBJ2-3, with TRBD1 identical over 8 bases. V lost 6 bases and J lost 0; bases outside the gene matches: 5. This CDR3 is 15 amino acids long. CDR1 and CDR2 from the germline V gene are MDHEN and SYDVKM. CDR3 DNA: TGTGCCAGCAGGCCACAGGGGGTGAGCACAGATACGCAGTATTTT. Translation: CASRPQGVSTDTQYF.

This clonotype was found many times. The V call is TRBV12-3 or TRBV12-4, the J call TRBJ1-2; D gene uncertain. Between the trimmed V and J ends, which lost 5 bases and 4 bases, there was a span of 8 bases. This CDR3 has 12 amino acids. CDR3: CASSRSFYGYTF. In DNA, the CDR3 is TGTGCCAGCAGTAGGAGTTTCTATGGCTACACCTTC.

A few counts support this clonotype. The DNA for the CDR3 is TGTGCCAGCAGCCTACATCTCCAGGGCCTCTATGGCTACACCTTC. It is translated as CASSLHLQGLYGYTF. The chain combines TRBV5-4 with TRBJ1-2; D possibly corresponds to TRBD1 (5 bases). Trimming shortened V by 4 bases and J by 4 bases, and 17 bases separated the two germline ends. The CDR3 is 15 residues long. Germline values: CDR1 SGHNT, CDR2 YYREEE (reference sequence).

V and J are TRBV5-1 and TRBJ1-5, with D perhaps matching TRBD1 (6 bases). Germline assignment: CDR1 SGHRS and CDR2 YFSETQ. This CDR3 contains 16 residues. V shed 0 bases and J shed 2 bases, with 12 bases lying between them. The CDR3 region has the DNA TGCGCCAGCAGCTTGGATCCCAGGGGAGGCAATCAGCCCCAGCATTTT. The encoded protein is CASSLDPRGGNQPQHF.

This clonotype was observed a handful of times. The CDR3 here is CASSFTSGTYEQYF. The CDR3 bases are TGTGCCAGCAGCTTTACTAGCGGGACCTACGAGCAGTACTTC. This sequence joins TRBV11-2 and TRBJ2-7; 10 bases map to TRBD2. V trimming: 3 bases; J trimming: 2 bases; junction bases outside the gene matches: 1. This CDR3 is 14 amino acids long. Germline V gene lookup returns CDR1 SGHAT and CDR2 FQNNGV.

This clonotype turned up a few times. V usage is TRBV29-1 and J usage is TRBJ2-7, with D perhaps matching TRBD1 (5 bases). Per germline, CDR1 SQVTM and CDR2 ANQGSEA. The CDR3 contains 15 residues. V was pared by 4 bases and J by 2 bases, with 18 bases between. The CDR3 protein is CSVAVPGHVTYEQYF. In DNA, the CDR3 is TGCAGCGTTGCTGTCCCCGGACACGTAACCTACGAGCAGTACTTC.

This clonotype was seen only a few times. CDR3 nucleotides: TGTGCCAGCAGCCCTGGGACTAGCGGGATCTACGAGCAGTACTTC. This sequence encodes CASSPGTSGIYEQYF. The genes are TRBV7-9 and TRBJ2-7; 13 bases fit TRBD2. Germline V CDR1 and CDR2: SEHNR, FQNEAQ (reference sequence). With V trimmed by 5 bases and J by 3 bases, 4 bases remained unmatched. The CDR3 sequence is 15 residues long.

V and J are TRBV7-2 and TRBJ2-2; 7 bases line up with TRBD1. CDR1 and CDR2 from the germline V gene are SGHTA and FQGNSA. This CDR3 contains 16 residues. V shed 3 bases, J shed 0 bases, and the junction held 4 bases outside the gene matches. CDR3 protein: CASSFTGDANTGELFF. CDR3 in DNA: TGTGCCAGCAGCTTCACAGGGGACGCGAACACCGGGGAGCTGTTTTTT.

This clonotype was observed a handful of times. The chain is built from TRBV11-3 and TRBJ1-6, with D tentatively TRBD1 (6 bases). V lost 4 bases, J lost 9 bases, and 13 bases lay in between. The germline V gene has CDR1 SGHNT and CDR2 YENEEA. The CDR3 totals 14 residues. CDR3 residues: CASSSGTMGSPLHF. CDR3 in DNA: TGTGCCAGCAGCTCTGGGACAATGGGTTCACCCCTCCACTTT.

This clonotype appeared many times. The chain has TRBV6-1 and TRBJ2-7; D perhaps matches TRBD2 (5 bases). CDR3 length: 13 residues. The V end lost 10 bases, the J end lost 6 bases, and 19 bases lay between the germline ends. Per the germline V gene, CDR1 is MNHNS and CDR2 is SASEGT. The CDR3 DNA follows: TGTGCCATCCCCGGGGTGGTAGTCGGCGAGCAGTACTTC. This translates into CAIPGVVVGEQYF.

This clonotype has more than one count but fewer than ten. J is TRBJ1-5 and V is TRBV20-1; possibly TRBD1 for D (5 bases). CDR3 size: 13 residues. Deletions cut 6 bases from V and 6 bases from J, with 15 bases between. Germline CDR1 DFQATT, CDR2 SNEGSKA (reference sequence). The CDR3 reads CSAGGGIGQPQHF. Here the CDR3 DNA reads TGCAGTGCCGGGGGGGGGATCGGTCAGCCCCAGCATTTT.

The CDR3 sequence: CASSYRENTIYF. DNA of the CDR3: TGTGCCAGCAGTTACCGGGAAAACACCATATATTTT. This chain links TRBV6-5 with TRBJ1-3; no reliable D call. Germline CDR1 is MNHEY and CDR2 is SVGAGI. V lost 2 bases and J 6 bases, leaving 5 bases between the germline ends. The CDR3 extends over 12 amino acids.

This clonotype was seen once. The V and J genes are TRBV30 and TRBJ2-7, with TRBD1 identical over 9 bases. V gave up 0 bases and J gave up 0 bases; unmatched junction bases: 3. This CDR3 region has 15 residues. Germline V gives CDR1 GTSNPN, CDR2 SVGIG (reference sequence). The CDR3: CAWSVGTGSSYEQYF. The CDR3 nucleotides are TGTGCCTGGAGTGTAGGGACAGGGTCCTCCTACGAGCAGTACTTC.

V and J are TRBV29-1 and TRBJ1-1; D unresolved. The CDR3 contains 11 residues. Germline V gene lookup returns CDR1 SQVTM and CDR2 ANQGSEA. With 5 bases removed from V and 10 bases from J, the gap between germline ends came to 14 bases. CDR3 amino acids: CSVLIAGGAFF. As DNA, the CDR3 is TGCAGCGTTTTAATAGCCGGCGGAGCTTTCTTT.

This clonotype was seen a few times. V usage is TRBV28 and J usage is TRBJ1-5; 7 bases align to TRBD1. Germline V CDR1 and CDR2: MDHEN, SYDVKM. The V segment lost 1 base and the J segment 7 bases; nucleotides outside the gene matches: 10. CDR3 length: 16 amino acids. CDR3 sequence reads: CASSLYPGQRDQPQHF. CDR3 coding DNA: TGTGCCAGCAGTTTATACCCGGGACAGCGGGACCAGCCCCAGCATTTT.

The table lists this clonotype with a few counts. The rearrangement joins TRBV19 to TRBJ2-5; D is unresolved. The germline gives CDR1 LNHDA, CDR2 SQIVND (reference sequence). CDR3 size: 15 residues. The germline V and J ends were trimmed by 4 bases and 3 bases, with 15 bases remaining between them. CDR3 residues: CASSRAGLLEETQYF. CDR3 DNA: TGTGCCAGTAGTAGAGCCGGGCTCTTGGAAGAGACCCAGTACTTC.